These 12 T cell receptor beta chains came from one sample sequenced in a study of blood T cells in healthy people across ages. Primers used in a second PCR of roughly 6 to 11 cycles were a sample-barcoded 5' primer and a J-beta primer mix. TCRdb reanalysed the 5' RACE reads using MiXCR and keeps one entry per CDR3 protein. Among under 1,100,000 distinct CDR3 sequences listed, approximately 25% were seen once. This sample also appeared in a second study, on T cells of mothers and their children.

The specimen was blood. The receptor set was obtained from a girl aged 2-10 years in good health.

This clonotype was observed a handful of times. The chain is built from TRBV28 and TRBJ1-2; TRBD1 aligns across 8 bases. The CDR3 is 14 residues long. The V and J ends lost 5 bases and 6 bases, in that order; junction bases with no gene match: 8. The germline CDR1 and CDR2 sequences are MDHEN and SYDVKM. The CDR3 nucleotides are TGTGCCAGCAGTCAACCGGGACAGGACGATGGCTACACCTTC. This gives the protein CASSQPGQDDGYTF.

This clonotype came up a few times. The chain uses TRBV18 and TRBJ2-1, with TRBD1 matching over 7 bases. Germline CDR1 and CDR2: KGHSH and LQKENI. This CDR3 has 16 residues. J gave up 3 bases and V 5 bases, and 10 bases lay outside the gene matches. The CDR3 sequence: CASSGTAMTGYNEQFF. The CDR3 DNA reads TGTGCCAGCTCAGGGACAGCTATGACGGGCTACAATGAGCAGTTCTTC.

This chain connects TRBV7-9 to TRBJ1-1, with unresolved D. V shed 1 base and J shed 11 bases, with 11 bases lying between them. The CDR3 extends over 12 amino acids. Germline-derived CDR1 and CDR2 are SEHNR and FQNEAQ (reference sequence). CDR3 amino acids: CASSLEGMDAFF. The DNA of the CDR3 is TGTGCCAGCAGCTTAGAAGGGATGGACGCTTTCTTT. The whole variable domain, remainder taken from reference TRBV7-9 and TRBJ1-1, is DTGVSQNPRHKITKRGQNVTFRCDPISEHNRLYWYRQTLGQGPEFLTYFQNEAQLEKSRLLSDRFSAERPKGSFSTLEIQRTEQGDSAMYLCASSLEGMDAFFGQGTRLTVV.

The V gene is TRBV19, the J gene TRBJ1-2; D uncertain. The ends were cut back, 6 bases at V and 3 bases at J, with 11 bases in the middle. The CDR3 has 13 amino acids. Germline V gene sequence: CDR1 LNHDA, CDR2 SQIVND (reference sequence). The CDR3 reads CASRKTVDYGYTF. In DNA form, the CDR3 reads TGTGCCAGTAGAAAAACAGTCGACTATGGCTACACCTTC.

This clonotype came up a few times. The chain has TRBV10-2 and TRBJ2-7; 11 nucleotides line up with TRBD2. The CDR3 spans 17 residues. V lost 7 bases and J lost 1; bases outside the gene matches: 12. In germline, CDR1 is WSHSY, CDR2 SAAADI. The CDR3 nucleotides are TGCGCCAGCAAGATTAGCGGGAGGGGGTCTTCATCCTACGAGCAGTACTTC. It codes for CASKISGRGSSSYEQYF.

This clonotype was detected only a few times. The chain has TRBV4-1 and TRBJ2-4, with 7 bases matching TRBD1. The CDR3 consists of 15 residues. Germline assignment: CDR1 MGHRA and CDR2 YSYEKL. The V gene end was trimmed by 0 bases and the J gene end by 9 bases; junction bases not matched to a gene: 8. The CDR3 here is CASSQDPGQRSIQYF. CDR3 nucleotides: TGCGCCAGCAGCCAAGACCCGGGACAGAGAAGCATTCAGTACTTC.

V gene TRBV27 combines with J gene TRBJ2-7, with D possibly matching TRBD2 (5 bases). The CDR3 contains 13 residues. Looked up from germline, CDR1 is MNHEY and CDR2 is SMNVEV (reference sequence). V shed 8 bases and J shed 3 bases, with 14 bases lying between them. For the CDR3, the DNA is TGTGCCAGCGCAGCCGGGGAAGACTACGAGCAGTACTTC. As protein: CASAAGEDYEQYF.

Here the CDR3 DNA reads TGTGCCAGCAGTTGGGCGGTCCAAGAGACCCAGTACTTC. It translates to CASSWAVQETQYF. The rearrangement joins TRBV6-6 to TRBJ2-5; D is undetermined. The V end lost 4 bases, the J end lost 1 base, and 7 bases lay between the germline ends. The length of the CDR3 is 13 residues. Germline V gene lookup returns CDR1 MNHNY and CDR2 SVGAGI (reference sequence).

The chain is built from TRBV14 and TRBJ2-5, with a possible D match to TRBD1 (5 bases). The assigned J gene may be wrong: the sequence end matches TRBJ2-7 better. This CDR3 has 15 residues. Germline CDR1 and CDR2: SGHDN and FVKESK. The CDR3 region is CASRRGLSPIYEQYF. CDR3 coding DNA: TGTGCCAGCAGAAGGGGTCTTTCCCCCATCTACGAGCAGTACTTC.

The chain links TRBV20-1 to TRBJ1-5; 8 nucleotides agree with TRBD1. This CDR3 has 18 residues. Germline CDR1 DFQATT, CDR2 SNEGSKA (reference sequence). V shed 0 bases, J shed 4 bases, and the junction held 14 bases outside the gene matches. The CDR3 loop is CSARDRDRTRARNQPQHF. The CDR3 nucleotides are TGCAGTGCTAGAGACCGGGACAGGACGCGGGCACGAAATCAGCCCCAGCATTTT.

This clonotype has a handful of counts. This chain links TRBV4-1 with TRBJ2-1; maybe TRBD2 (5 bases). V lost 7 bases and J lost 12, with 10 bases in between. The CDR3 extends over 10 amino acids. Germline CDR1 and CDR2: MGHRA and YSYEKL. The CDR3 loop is CASKGVWQFF. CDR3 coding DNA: TGCGCCAGCAAGGGAGTGTGGCAGTTCTTC.

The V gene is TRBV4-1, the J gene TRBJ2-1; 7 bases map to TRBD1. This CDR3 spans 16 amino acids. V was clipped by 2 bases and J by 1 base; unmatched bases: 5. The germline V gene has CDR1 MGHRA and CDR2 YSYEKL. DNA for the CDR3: TGCGCCAGCAGCCAACTAGGGGGCTCTTCCTACAATGAGCAGTTCTTC. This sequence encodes CASSQLGGSSYNEQFF.